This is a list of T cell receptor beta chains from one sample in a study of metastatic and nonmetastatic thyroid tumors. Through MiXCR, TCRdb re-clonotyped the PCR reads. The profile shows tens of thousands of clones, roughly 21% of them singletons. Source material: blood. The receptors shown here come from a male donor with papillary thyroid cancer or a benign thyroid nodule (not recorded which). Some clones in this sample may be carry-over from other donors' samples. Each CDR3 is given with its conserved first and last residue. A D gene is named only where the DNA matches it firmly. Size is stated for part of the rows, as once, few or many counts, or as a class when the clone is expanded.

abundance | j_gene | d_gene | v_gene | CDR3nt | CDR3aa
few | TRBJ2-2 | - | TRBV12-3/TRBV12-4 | TGTGCCAGCAGTTTTTTTTCCGGGGGGCCCGGGGAGCTGTTTTTT | CASSFFSGGPGELFF
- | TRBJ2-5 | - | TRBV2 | TGTGCCAGCAGCCCCGGGATAGTTGAGACCCAGTACTTC | CASSPGIVETQYF
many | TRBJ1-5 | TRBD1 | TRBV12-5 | TGTGCTAGTGGTTCCACCGGGACAGGGGCTCGTCAGCCCCAGCATTTT | CASGSTGTGARQPQHF
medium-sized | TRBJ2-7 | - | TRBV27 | TGTGCCAGCAGCCGAACAGGGAACGAGCAGTACTTC | CASSRTGNEQYF
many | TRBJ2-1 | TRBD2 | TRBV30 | TGTGCCTCTACCCCGGGACTAGGGTTTGGGAGGCAGTTCTTC | CASTPGLGFGRQFF
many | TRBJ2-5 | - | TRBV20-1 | TGCAGTGCCCCATTAGCAGGGTACCAAGAGACCCAGTACTTC | CSAPLAGYQETQYF
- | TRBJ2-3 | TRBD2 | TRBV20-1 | TGCAGTGCTAATCAGGGAGGGCCCAATACGCAGTATTTT | CSANQGGPNTQYF
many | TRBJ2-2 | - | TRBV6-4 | TGTGCCAGCAGAACAGGGCGGGACACCGGGGAGCTGTTTTTT | CASRTGRDTGELFF
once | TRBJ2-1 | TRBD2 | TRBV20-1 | TGCAGTGCAGCGGCCAAACGGCGGGCTAGCGGCGGAGGACCAAATGAGCAGTTCTTC | CSAAAKRRASGGGPNEQFF
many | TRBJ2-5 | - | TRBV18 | TGTGCCAGCTCACCACAGGCCCCGGCCTCGGCACAAGAGACCCAGTACTTC | CASSPQAPASAQETQYF
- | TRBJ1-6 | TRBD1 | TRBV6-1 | TGTGCCAGCAGGACAGGGGGCAGCTCACCCCTCCACTTT | CASRTGGSSPLHF
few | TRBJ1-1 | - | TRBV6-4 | TGTGCCAGCAGTGAAATACCCAACACTGAAGCTTTCTTT | CASSEIPNTEAFF
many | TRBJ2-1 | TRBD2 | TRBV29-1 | TGCAGCGTTGGATCGAGCGGGAGGCGAAACAATGAGCAGTTCTTC | CSVGSSGRRNNEQFF
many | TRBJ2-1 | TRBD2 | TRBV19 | TGTGCCAGTAGTATCCTGGGACTAGCGGCCAACAATGAGCAGTTCTTC | CASSILGLAANNEQFF
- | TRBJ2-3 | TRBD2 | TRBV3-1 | TGTGCCAGCAGCCAACTAGCGGGGGGGCAGGCTCCAACAGATACGCAGTATTTT | CASSQLAGGQAPTDTQYF
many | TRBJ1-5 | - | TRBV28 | TGTGCCAGCATCCTAAGGCAGGGCTCAGAACAGCCCCAGCATTTT | CASILRQGSEQPQHF
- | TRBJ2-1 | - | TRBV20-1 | TGCAGCATAGTGGGGAATGAGCAGCTCTTC | CSIVGNEQLF
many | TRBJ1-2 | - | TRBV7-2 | TGTGCCAGCAGCGCGGGGGAGGGCTATGGCTACACCTTC | CASSAGEGYGYTF
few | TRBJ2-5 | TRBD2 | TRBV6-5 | TGTGCCAGCAGTTCCTCCGTGGCGGGAGGTGGAGATACCCAGTACTTC | CASSSSVAGGGDTQYF
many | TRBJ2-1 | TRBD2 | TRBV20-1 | TGCAGTGCTATGGTAGGGACTAGCGGCCTTAGGGAGCAGTTCTTC | CSAMVGTSGLREQFF
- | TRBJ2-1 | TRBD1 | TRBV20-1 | TGCAGTGCGGACCGGGACAGGGAACTGAATGAGCAGTTCTTC | CSADRDRELNEQFF
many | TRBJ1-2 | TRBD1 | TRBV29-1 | TGCAGCGTTGAACAGGGGGCCGATAACTATGGCTACACCTTC | CSVEQGADNYGYTF
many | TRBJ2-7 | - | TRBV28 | TGTGCCAGCAGACCGCCGTCGACAAACTCCTACGAGCAGTACTTC | CASRPPSTNSYEQYF
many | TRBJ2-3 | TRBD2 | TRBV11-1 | TGTGCCAGCAGCTTCCCTAGCGGGAGGGCTGCCGATACGCAGTATTTT | CASSFPSGRAADTQYF
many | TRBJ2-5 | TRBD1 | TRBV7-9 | TGTGCCAGCAGCCCCCAGGGGGTCGCCAGCAAAGAGACCCAGTACTTC | CASSPQGVASKETQYF
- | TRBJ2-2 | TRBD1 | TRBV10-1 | TGCGCCAGCAGATTTGGGACAGGGGGCGCGACAGGGGAGCTGTTTTTT | CASRFGTGGATGELFF
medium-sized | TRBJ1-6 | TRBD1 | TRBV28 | TGTGCCAGCAGTTCCACAGGGGATACGTCACCCCTCCACTTT | CASSSTGDTSPLHF
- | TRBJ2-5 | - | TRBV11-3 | TGTGCCAGCAGCCTAGTGCACCAAGAGACCCAGTACTTC | CASSLVHQETQYF
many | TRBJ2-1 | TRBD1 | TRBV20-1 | TGCAGTGCATGGGGACAGGCTGGGTACAATGAGCAGTTCTTC | CSAWGQAGYNEQFF
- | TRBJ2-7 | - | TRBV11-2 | TGTGCCAGCATCTTCGCCCCCGGCGAGCATTACTTC | CASIFAPGEHYF
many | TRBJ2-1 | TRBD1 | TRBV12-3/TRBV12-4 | TGTGCCAGCAGTTTAAAAGGGACAGGGGGGGGTAATGAGCAGTTCTTC | CASSLKGTGGGNEQFF
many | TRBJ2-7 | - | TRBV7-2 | TGTGCCAGCAGCCGAACAGGGCTGAGCTCCTACGAGCAGTACTTC | CASSRTGLSSYEQYF
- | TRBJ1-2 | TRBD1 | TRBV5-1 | TGCGCCAGCAGCCTCGGACAGGGGATTGGCTACACCTTC | CASSLGQGIGYTF
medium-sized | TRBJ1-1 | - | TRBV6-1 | TGTGCCAGCAGGGGAGGGGGAATGAACACTGAAGCTTTCTTT | CASRGGGMNTEAFF
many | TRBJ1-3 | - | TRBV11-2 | TGTGCCAGCAGCTTAGTCTCGGCGGGGAGGGGGGGAAACACCATATATTTT | CASSLVSAGRGGNTIYF
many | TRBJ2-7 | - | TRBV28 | TGTGCCAGCACCGGGGGGACAGATTCTACCTACGAGCAGTACTTC | CASTGGTDSTYEQYF
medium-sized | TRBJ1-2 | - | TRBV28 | TGTGCCAGCAGTCGTTTAGATTCGGACTATGGCTACACCTTC | CASSRLDSDYGYTF
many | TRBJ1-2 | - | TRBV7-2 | TGTGCCAGCAGCTTATGGTCTGATCTTGGCTACACCTTC | CASSLWSDLGYTF
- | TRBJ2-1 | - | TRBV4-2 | TGTGCCAGCAGCCCGGAAGCGGAGATTTACAATGAGCAGTTCTTC | CASSPEAEIYNEQFF
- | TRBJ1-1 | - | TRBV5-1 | TGCGCCAGCAGCGAGACAGACTCATACACTGAAGCTTTCTTT | CASSETDSYTEAFF
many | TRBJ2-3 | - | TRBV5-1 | TGCGCCAGCAGCTGGGACAAGATCACAGATACGCAGTATTTT | CASSWDKITDTQYF
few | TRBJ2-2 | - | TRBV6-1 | TGTGCCAGCATCCTCGGAAAAAAAACCGGTGAGCTGTTTTTT | CASILGKKTGELFF
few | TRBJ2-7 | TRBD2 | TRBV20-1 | TGCAGTGCTAGAGATGCTGCGGGAGCCTACGAGCAGTACTTC | CSARDAAGAYEQYF
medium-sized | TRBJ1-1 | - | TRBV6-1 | TGTGCCAGCAATCGAGCGAACACTGAAGCTTTCTTT | CASNRANTEAFF
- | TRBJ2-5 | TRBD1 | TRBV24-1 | TGTGCCACCAGTGATCCGGGGACAGGCCAAGAGACCCAGTACTTC | CATSDPGTGQETQYF
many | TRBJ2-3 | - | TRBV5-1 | TGCGCCAGCAGCCGGTGGGGGGGCACAGATACGCAGTATTTT | CASSRWGGTDTQYF
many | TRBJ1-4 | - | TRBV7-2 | TGTGCCAGCAGCTACTCATCGGGGGAAAAACTGTTTTTT | CASSYSSGEKLFF
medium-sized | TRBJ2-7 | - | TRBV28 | TGTGCCAGCAGTTTAGGGCTAGCGCGCACCTACGAGCAGTACTTC | CASSLGLARTYEQYF
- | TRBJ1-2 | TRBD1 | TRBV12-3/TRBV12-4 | TGTGCCAGCATCCAACAGGGGGCGCGTGGCAACACCTTC | CASIQQGARGNTF
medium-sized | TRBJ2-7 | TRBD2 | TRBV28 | TGTGCCAGCGAACTAGCGGGGGATTCCTACGAGCAGTACTTC | CASELAGDSYEQYF
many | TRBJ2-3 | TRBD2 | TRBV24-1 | TGTGCCTCGAGACCCAGCGGGGGGCCAGATACGCAGTATTTT | CASRPSGGPDTQYF
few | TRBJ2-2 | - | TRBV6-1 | TGTGCCAGCAGCCCCCCGCGCCGCGATCCGGACACCGGGGAGCTGTTTTTT | CASSPPRRDPDTGELFF
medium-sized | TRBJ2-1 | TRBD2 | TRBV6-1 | TGTGCCAGCTGCTCTAGCGGGACTGGTGAGCAGTTCTTC | CASCSSGTGEQFF